These 7 T cell receptor beta chains were all obtained from the same sample, sequenced in a study of PD-1 blockade in classical Hodgkin lymphoma (TCRdb year 2020). What the time point label conveys for this sample: newly diagnosed, previously untreated cHL patient sample. Magnetic negative selection with a Miltenyi CD4+ T cell isolation kit was used to purify CD4+ T cells from thawed PBMCs. The protocol used for the library was the immunoSEQ multiplex PCR assay. TCRdb mirrors the immuneACCESS table, restricted to in-frame sequences. Some clones are absent from its copies; in checked studies, under half trace to an unresolved V gene, and the reason for the others is unknown. A total of 20,000 to 25,000 clones appear in this sample, about 90% of them only once. The ten largest account for about 0.54% of the sample. Sequences were obtained from CD4+ T cells from blood. The receptors derive from a human donor with classical Hodgkin lymphoma.

The genes are TRBV10-3 and TRBJ2-2; 12 bases fit TRBD1. Germline V gene lookup returns CDR1 ENHRY and CDR2 SYGVKD. The junction had 5 bases not matched to a gene; V was cut back by 7 bases and J by 2 bases. This CDR3 region has 16 residues. The CDR3 region is CAIKGTGGLNTGELFF. DNA for the CDR3: TGTGCCATCAAGGGGACAGGGGGCCTCAACACCGGGGAGCTGTTTTTT.

The J gene is TRBJ1-1, the V gene TRBV19; D gene unclear. The CDR3 is made up of 15 amino acids. The V and J ends lost 7 bases and 1 base respectively, with 16 bases between them. Germline loops: CDR1 LNHDA, CDR2 SQIVND (reference sequence). CDR3 sequence: CASIAPGRKNTEAFF. For the CDR3, the DNA is TGTGCCAGTATAGCGCCCGGGCGGAAGAACACTGAAGCTTTCTTT.

This clone was observed a single time. The V and J genes are TRBV19 and TRBJ2-5, with D perhaps TRBD1 or TRBD2 (5 bases each). Germline CDR1 LNHDA, CDR2 SQIVND (reference sequence). The CDR3 runs to 15 residues. V was clipped by 3 bases and J by 1 base, with 12 bases between them. The chain's CDR3 is CASSMGPGTQETQYF. The CDR3 coding sequence is TGTGCCAGTAGTATGGGGCCAGGGACCCAAGAGACCCAGTACTTC. The variable domain in full, with the rest retrieved from reference TRBV19 and TRBJ2-5, is DGGITQSPKYLFRKEGQNVTLSCEQNLNHDAMYWYRQDPGQGLRLIYYSQIVNDFQKGDIAEGYSVSREKKESFPLTVTSAQKNPTAFYLCASSMGPGTQETQYFGPGTRLLVL.

The V call is TRBV15, the J call TRBJ1-5; the D is unclear. The CDR3 consists of 17 residues. V shed 0 bases and J shed 7 bases, with 19 bases lying between them. Looked up from germline, CDR1 is LNHNV and CDR2 is YYDKDF (reference sequence). In DNA form, the CDR3 reads TGTGCCACCAGCAGAGATCTTGGAGTGGGGATCGGCCAGCCCCAGCATTTT. This encodes CATSRDLGVGIGQPQHF.

This chain uses TRBV19 with TRBJ1-2; a possible D gene is TRBD1 (5 bases). Germline V gene lookup returns CDR1 LNHDA and CDR2 SQIVND (reference sequence). The CDR3 has 16 amino acids. With 4 bases removed from V and 6 bases from J, the gap between germline ends came to 21 bases. The CDR3 protein is CASSNPGPPRSDGYTF. The CDR3 DNA is TGTGCCAGTAGTAACCCGGGGCCCCCGCGGTCCGATGGCTACACCTTC.

This chain uses TRBV5-1 with TRBJ2-5, with D possibly being TRBD2 (6 bases). The CDR3 consists of 17 residues. Germline CDR1 is SGHRS and CDR2 is YFSETQ. Between the trimmed V and J ends, which lost 1 base and 2 bases, there was a span of 18 bases. The DNA of the CDR3 is TGCGCCAGCAGCTTGATGTGGGTCCCTGGGGGGCAAGAGACCCAGTACTTC. Its protein product is CASSLMWVPGGQETQYF.

V is TRBV27 and J is TRBJ2-5, with 7 bases matching TRBD1. Germline V gives CDR1 MNHEY, CDR2 SMNVEV (reference sequence). Trimming removed 8 bases from V and 4 bases from J; junction bases left unmatched: 28. The CDR3 consists of 20 residues. The CDR3 bases are TGTGCCAGCCGAGTATTATACCCCTGGGGGAACAGGGGCCTCCGAGAGACCCAGTACTTC. Amino acids: CASRVLYPWGNRGLRETQYF.